The clone carrying this TCR beta chain was counted a single time. The antigen is unknown. Measured with immunoSEQ multiplex PCR; TCRdb has only the in-frame clones, and not every one. The data hold roughly 200,000 clones, with around nine tenths observed a single time. This entry is derived from a study of T cell responses to AZD1222 COVID-19 vaccine. Study results and caveats: Just 6 or 7 AZD1222 recipients were seropositive at baseline. White British ancestry dominated among donors, who included more females, and clonal diversity was possibly underestimated. Regions 160-218 and 743-854 held dominance among vaccine-associated CD4 TCRs, which spanned spike.

Germline CDR1 is SQVTM and CDR2 is ANQGSEA. The V end was cut by 4 bases, the J end by 3 bases, with 9 bases between. This CDR3 has 12 amino acids. Source: peripheral blood, taken 28 days after the second dose of the MenACWY control vaccine. The clonotype comes from an adult who received the MenACWY meningococcal vaccine as a control. The V gene is TRBV29-1, the J gene TRBJ1-2; no reliable D call. The CDR3 nucleotides read TGCAGCGTTGGAGGGAGGGACTATGGCTACACCTTC. This encodes CSVGGRDYGYTF.